Below, 9 T cell receptor beta chains from the same sample are listed, as sequenced in a study of CD8+CD57+ T cells in acquired aplastic anemia. It was genomic DNA that served as the template for profiling TCR beta VDJ and CDR3. From the reads, TCRdb called clonotypes with MiXCR, one entry per CDR3 protein. The sample includes 150,000 or so distinct CDR3 sequences, roughly 48% of them seen just once. It was patients with CD8+CD57+ cell expansion by flow cytometry who were chosen for sequencing. The sample consisted of sorted CD4+, CD8+, or CD8+CD57+ T cells (not recorded which) from PBMCs. The receptors come from a human donor with aplastic anemia.

The V gene is TRBV2, the J gene TRBJ1-6, with a weak D call TRBD1 (5 bases). The CDR3 has 15 residues. Trimming shortened V by 5 bases and J by 6 bases, and 14 bases separated the two germline ends. Germline CDR1 is SNHLY and CDR2 is FYNNEI. The DNA for the CDR3 is TGTGCCAGCAGTCCAGAGTGGGGGAGTAATTCACCCCTCCACTTT. Its protein product is CASSPEWGSNSPLHF.

The gene calls are TRBV2 and TRBJ2-7; TRBD2 matches at 13 bases. The CDR3 is made up of 15 amino acids. The trim removed 6 bases at V and 3 bases at J, leaving 5 bases unmatched. Germline CDR1 reads SNHLY; CDR2 reads FYNNEI. CDR3 bases: TGTGCCAGCAGAGAGGGACTAGCGGGGAGCTACGAGCAGTACTTC. It yields the protein CASREGLAGSYEQYF.

Only one count was recorded for this clonotype. This chain uses TRBV15 with TRBJ2-7; D is unresolved. Trimming left V 1 base short and J 9 bases short, with 13 bases between. CDR1 LNHNV and CDR2 YYDKDF come from the germline V gene (reference sequence). The CDR3 is made up of 13 amino acids. Written as DNA, the CDR3 is TGTGCCACCAGCAGAGTTGGGGTCCACGGGCAGTACTTC. Its protein product is CATSRVGVHGQYF.

V gene TRBV15 combines with J gene TRBJ1-1, with D perhaps TRBD1 (6 bases). Trimming left V 5 bases short and J 4 bases short, with 14 bases between. The germline gives CDR1 LNHNV, CDR2 YYDKDF (reference sequence). The CDR3 extends over 14 amino acids. The CDR3 region has the DNA TGTGCCACCAGCGGGTACAGGGTGGGCACTGAAGCTTTCTTT. Encoded protein: CATSGYRVGTEAFF.

This clonotype was recorded many times. The gene calls are TRBV30 and TRBJ2-5; possibly TRBD2 for D (6 bases). The CDR3 runs 14 residues. Germline CDR1 GTSNPN, CDR2 SVGIG (reference sequence). Trimming pared 0 bases from V and 3 bases from J, leaving 11 bases between. CDR3 sequence reads: CAWSVGGVEETQYF. As DNA, the CDR3 is TGTGCCTGGAGTGTAGGAGGGGTTGAAGAGACCCAGTACTTC.

J is TRBJ1-1 and V is TRBV7-8; tentatively, D is TRBD1 (5 bases). Germline-derived CDR1 and CDR2 are SGHVS and FQNEAQ. There are 16 residues in the CDR3. Trimming stripped 0 bases from V and 5 bases from J, with 16 bases between. The CDR3 bases are TGTGCCAGCAGCTTAGCGCTGGGGGGAGGCGGGACTGAAGCTTTCTTT. Protein sequence: CASSLALGGGGTEAFF.

This clonotype was recorded only once. The V gene is TRBV19, the J gene TRBJ2-7, with D possibly matching TRBD2 (6 bases). CDR3 length equals 14 residues. V gave up 6 bases and J gave up 7 bases, with 19 bases separating them. Germline assignment: CDR1 LNHDA and CDR2 SQIVND (reference sequence). For the CDR3, the DNA is TGTGCCAGTAGGCCGGGACTCGAAACGGGGGAGCAGTACTTC. Its protein is CASRPGLETGEQYF.

In this sample, this clonotype turned up many times. V is TRBV7-8 and J is TRBJ2-7, with TRBD1 matching over 9 bases. Germline values: CDR1 SGHVS, CDR2 FQNEAQ. After removal of 0 bases from V and 3 bases from J, the junction contained 6 bases not matched to a gene. The CDR3 runs to 16 residues. The CDR3 DNA sequence: TGTGCCAGCAGCTTAGCGAGACCGGGACAGGGCTACGAGCAGTACTTC. This sequence encodes CASSLARPGQGYEQYF. The variable domain in full, with the rest retrieved from reference TRBV7-8 and TRBJ2-7, is GAGVSQSPRYKVAKRGQDVALRCDPISGHVSLFWYQQALGQGPEFLTYFQNEAQLDKSGLPSDRFFAERPEGSVSTLKIQRTQQEDSAVYLCASSLARPGQGYEQYFGPGTRLTVT.

The chain combines TRBV19 with TRBJ2-7, with 9 bases identical to TRBD2. There are 17 residues in the CDR3. The germline gives CDR1 LNHDA, CDR2 SQIVND (reference sequence). V was clipped by 10 bases and J by 0 bases; unmatched bases: 16. CDR3 region: CATETPATAGGSYEQYF. For the CDR3, the DNA is TGTGCCACCGAAACCCCTGCTACAGCGGGAGGCTCCTACGAGCAGTACTTC.